These T cell receptor beta chains were read from a single sample in a study of blood T cell repertoires in COVID-19. Only in-frame clones appear in the TCRdb table, and some are missing; sequencing was by immunoSEQ multiplex PCR. The data contain some 180,000 clones, 65% to 85% of them singletons. The material sequenced was peripheral blood. The receptors here all came from a woman in her thirties or forties with COVID-19, enrolled during active disease. CDR3s include the opening cysteine and the closing phenylalanine or tryptophan. D genes are given only for firm matches. The size entry is marked missing in some rows and otherwise reads once, few, many or a size class.

D | J | size | V | CDR3 | DNA
NA | TRBJ1-5 | NA | TRBV28 | CASSLGGEPNQPQHF | TGTGCCAGCAGTTTGGGGGGGGAACCCAATCAGCCCCAGCATTTT
NA | TRBJ1-2 | few | TRBV5-1 | CASTNPGRTFYGYTF | TGCGCCAGCACGAACCCCGGTCGGACTTTCTATGGCTACACCTTC
TRBD1 | TRBJ1-1 | once | TRBV6-5 | CASSQTGGWDTEAFF | TGTGCCAGCAGTCAGACAGGGGGGTGGGACACTGAAGCTTTCTTT
NA | TRBJ1-1 | NA | TRBV19 | CASRGRTVVWDTEAFF | TGTGCCAGTAGGGGGAGGACGGTCGTGTGGGACACTGAAGCTTTCTTT
TRBD1 | TRBJ1-3 | NA | TRBV18 | CASSPTQQGTGNTIYF | TGTGCCAGCTCACCAACGCAACAGGGGACTGGAAACACCATATATTTT
TRBD2 | TRBJ2-4 | NA | TRBV10-1 | CASSESAGGIGAKNIQYF | TGCGCCAGCAGTGAGTCAGCGGGGGGGATCGGGGCCAAAAACATTCAGTACTTC
NA | TRBJ1-2 | NA | TRBV5-1 | CASSSQAGGYTF | TGCGCCAGCAGCTCCCAGGCGGGTGGCTACACCTTC
NA | TRBJ2-2 | NA | TRBV27 | CASSLRLGNTGELFF | TGTGCCAGCAGTTTACGACTTGGAAACACCGGGGAGCTGTTTTTT
TRBD1 | TRBJ1-2 | NA | TRBV28 | CASSTGQNYGYTF | TGTGCCAGCAGTACGGGACAGAACTATGGCTACACCTTC
NA | TRBJ2-2 | NA | TRBV7-8 | CASSLVQANTGELFF | TGTGCCAGCAGCTTAGTCCAGGCTAACACCGGGGAGCTGTTTTTT
TRBD1 | TRBJ1-2 | NA | TRBV29-1 | CSVAQGGSIPTF | TGCAGCGTTGCCCAGGGGGGTTCTATCCCCACCTTC
NA | TRBJ1-1 | NA | TRBV2 | CASSLTGVNTEAFF | TGTGCCAGCAGCCTGACAGGAGTTAACACTGAAGCTTTCTTT
NA | TRBJ1-4 | NA | TRBV6-1 | CASSEGASQKLFF | TGTGCCAGCAGTGAAGGGGCAAGTCAAAAACTGTTTTTT
NA | TRBJ1-3 | NA | TRBV6-5 | CASSYSSGPGNTIYF | TGTGCCAGCAGTTACTCTTCCGGTCCTGGAAACACCATATATTTT
NA | TRBJ1-2 | NA | TRBV7-9 | CASSLRLKRDRPSYGYTF | TGTGCCAGCAGCTTACGTCTAAAACGCGACAGGCCTTCTTATGGCTACACCTTC
NA | TRBJ1-2 | NA | TRBV14 | CASSFFPTGYGYTF | TGTGCCAGCAGCTTCTTTCCCACAGGATATGGCTACACCTTC
NA | TRBJ1-6 | NA | TRBV5-4 | CASSFAVNSPLHF | TGTGCCAGCAGCTTCGCGGTCAATTCACCCCTCCACTTT
TRBD2 | TRBJ2-7 | NA | TRBV10-3 | CAISGSTSGGSLEQYF | TGTGCCATCAGTGGGTCGACTAGCGGGGGGTCTTTGGAGCAGTACTTC
NA | TRBJ1-2 | NA | TRBV6-5 | CASSYSMGRGGYTF | TGTGCCAGCAGTTACTCGATGGGGAGGGGTGGCTACACCTTC
TRBD1 | TRBJ1-2 | NA | TRBV6-4 | CASSERDRVSYGYTF | TGTGCCAGCAGTGAGCGGGACAGGGTATCCTATGGCTACACCTTC
TRBD1 | TRBJ2-7 | NA | TRBV6-5 | CASSPGTGGFYEQYF | TGTGCCAGCAGTCCCGGGACAGGGGGCTTCTACGAGCAGTACTTC
NA | TRBJ2-6 | NA | TRBV5-1 | CASSLETGSPSGANVLTF | TGCGCCAGCAGCCTTGAAACAGGGAGCCCCTCTGGGGCCAACGTCCTGACTTTC
TRBD2 | TRBJ2-5 | NA | TRBV7-9 | CASSSAGGKTQYF | TGTGCCAGCAGCTCAGCGGGGGGTAAGACCCAGTACTTC
NA | TRBJ1-6 | NA | TRBV28 | CASSLTGTFPSPLHF | TGTGCCAGCAGTTTGACCGGGACTTTTCCTTCACCCCTCCACTTT
NA | TRBJ2-1 | NA | TRBV18 | CASSPGITGSNEQFF | TGTGCCAGCTCACCAGGAATAACGGGGTCGAATGAGCAGTTCTTC
NA | TRBJ1-1 | NA | TRBV7-9 | CASSSGAGVNTEAFF | TGTGCCAGCAGCTCAGGGGCAGGAGTGAACACTGAAGCTTTCTTT
NA | TRBJ2-7 | NA | TRBV28 | CASSLKPLGGVTYEQYF | TGTGCCAGCAGTCTAAAACCCTTAGGGGGGGTCACCTACGAGCAGTACTTC
TRBD2 | TRBJ2-5 | NA | TRBV15 | CATRIKRTKGLAGTQETQYF | TGTGCCACCAGAATAAAGAGGACTAAGGGGCTAGCGGGAACTCAAGAGACCCAGTACTTC
TRBD1 | TRBJ1-6 | NA | TRBV6-6 | CASRSGTAVSPLHF | TGTGCCAGCAGATCCGGGACAGCGGTATCACCCCTCCACTTT
NA | TRBJ1-5 | NA | TRBV7-8 | CASSPPQGQLGRPQHF | TGTGCCAGCAGCCCCCCCCAGGGGCAGCTGGGTCGTCCCCAGCATTTT
NA | TRBJ1-1 | NA | TRBV6-6 | CASSYPTEYTEAFF | TGTGCCAGCAGTTACCCCACTGAATACACTGAAGCTTTCTTT
TRBD2 | TRBJ2-1 | NA | TRBV19 | CASSMGLAGREQFF | TGTGCCAGTAGTATGGGACTAGCGGGACGCGAGCAGTTCTTC
NA | TRBJ1-6 | NA | TRBV27 | CASSFDRILHF | TGTGCCAGCAGTTTCGACAGGATACTCCACTTT
TRBD1 | TRBJ1-2 | NA | TRBV7-2 | CASRKGQGELEGYTF | TGTGCCAGCAGAAAAGGACAGGGAGAGCTGGAAGGCTACACCTTC
NA | TRBJ2-2 | NA | TRBV6-2/TRBV6-3 | CASSRMTGPTGELFF | TGTGCCAGCAGCCGTATGACAGGACCCACCGGGGAGCTGTTTTTT
NA | TRBJ1-5 | NA | TRBV10-3 | CAISESRAGVSPQHF | TGTGCCATCAGTGAGTCGAGGGCAGGGGTTAGTCCCCAGCATTTT
TRBD1 | TRBJ2-1 | few | TRBV11-3 | CASSLGDRGRSYNEQFF | TGTGCCAGCAGCTTAGGCGACAGGGGGAGGTCCTACAATGAGCAGTTCTTC
TRBD1 | TRBJ2-5 | NA | TRBV6-1 | CASSEWNRGSGVTQYF | TGTGCCAGCAGTGAATGGAACAGGGGTTCCGGGGTGACCCAGTACTTC
TRBD1 | TRBJ1-1 | once | TRBV14 | CASSRNRGPQTPGAFF | TGTGCCAGCAGCAGAAACAGGGGTCCCCAGACTCCGGGGGCTTTCTTT
NA | TRBJ1-2 | once | TRBV7-9 | CASSKAIQGDGYTF | TGTGCCAGCAGCAAAGCGATTCAGGGTGACGGCTACACCTTC
NA | TRBJ1-1 | NA | TRBV6-2/TRBV6-3 | CASSDSPAVAIRTEAFF | TGTGCCAGCAGTGACAGTCCGGCGGTCGCGATCAGGACTGAAGCTTTCTTT
TRBD2 | TRBJ2-1 | NA | TRBV27 | CASSFKLASGGALFF | TGTGCCAGCAGTTTTAAGCTCGCTAGCGGGGGGGCCTTGTTCTTC
NA | TRBJ1-1 | NA | TRBV28 | CASPKSGNYEAFF | TGTGCCAGTCCTAAATCAGGGAATTATGAAGCTTTCTTT
NA | TRBJ2-7 | once | TRBV7-8 | CASSLGREQYF | TGTGCCAGCAGCTTAGGTCGGGAGCAGTACTTC
NA | TRBJ2-7 | NA | TRBV5-1 | CASSLVSGSTYEQYF | TGCGCCAGCAGCTTGGTATCGGGGTCTACCTACGAGCAGTACTTC